The text below deals with one T cell receptor beta chain. Its antigen remains unknown. This entry belongs to a study of cytomegalovirus exposure and HLA in healthy donors. Study summary: The study placed roughly four fifths of its 398 genotyped donors in the Caucasian-associated ancestry cluster.

This CDR3 is built from 15 residues. Between the trimmed V and J ends, which lost 0 bases and 7 bases, there was a span of 14 bases. The germline gives CDR1 SGDLS, CDR2 YYNGEE. Researchers ran the PCR with 60 Vbeta and 13 Jbeta primers. Clones were read by immunoSEQ multiplex PCR, and TCRdb kept only the in-frame ones, dropping some. There are about 93,000 clones in the sample; over 60% occur only once, and 5.9% lies in the top ten. Study results and caveats: The study flagged roughly 160 TCR beta chains as cytomegalovirus-associated. Reported performance of the classifier showed diagnosis of cytomegalovirus status with high specificity and sensitivity.

Though nominally healthy at sampling, donors likely had unrecorded immune exposures. The genes are TRBV9 and TRBJ1-3; tentative D call: TRBD1 (5 bases). Source material: PBMCs. This clonotype was sampled from a boy younger than 18 in good health and CMV-seropositive. CDR3: CASSVAGGTRNTIYF. The CDR3 DNA follows: TGTGCCAGCAGCGTAGCTGGGGGGACGAGGAACACCATATATTTT.